This T cell receptor beta chain was recovered during a study of a mutant IDH1 vaccine in newly diagnosed glioma. General study results and limits: There seemed to be no relation between pseudoprogression and changes in top peripheral T cell clonotypes. Patients mounted vaccine-induced immune responses in 90% to 95% of cases.

J gave up 7 bases and V 6 bases, and 8 bases lay outside the gene matches. The germline CDR1 and CDR2 sequences are MNHEY and SMNVEV (reference sequence). This CDR3 has 14 residues. The time point is: week 35, safety follow-up. Vaccination comprised doses that each held 300 ug of mutant IDH1 20-mer peptide, plus topical imiquimod. To note about this clone: What it recognizes is unknown.

Generated by immunoSEQ multiplex PCR, the TCRdb table keeps only in-frame clones and is missing some. The sample lists tens of thousands of clones; around nine tenths were seen once. The chain has TRBV27 and TRBJ2-7; 11 bases line up with TRBD1. The sample consisted of PBMCs, taken from a glioma patient whose treatment included an IDH1 peptide vaccine. The sequence came from a man between 25 and 39 years old with glioma. DNA of the CDR3: TGTGCCAGCAGAAGACCGGGACAGGGGGGGGAGCAGTACTTC. It codes for CASRRPGQGGEQYF.